These 15 T cell receptor beta chains were sequenced from one sample in a study of tumor-infiltrating lymphocytes in oesophageal squamous cell carcinoma. TCRdb analysed the PCR reads with MiXCR anew, one entry per CDR3 protein. This table holds over 10,000 distinct CDR3 sequences, roughly 47% found once. Sequences were obtained from normal esophageal tissue next to the tumor. These receptors originate from a male donor with esophageal squamous cell carcinoma.

The V gene is TRBV7-8, the J gene TRBJ2-4; the D gene is possibly TRBD2 (6 bases). Matching the DNA end better, TRBJ2-1 makes the J call doubtful. This CDR3 is 15 amino acids long. The V gene's germline CDR1 is SGHVS and CDR2 FQNEAQ. CDR3 sequence reads: CASSLDLGTYNEQFF. Here the CDR3 DNA reads TGTGCCAGCAGCTTAGATCTGGGGACTTACAATGAGCAGTTCTTC.

The J gene is TRBJ2-5, the V gene TRBV6-5; possible D gene TRBD2, 6 bases. The end of the DNA aligns better with TRBJ2-1, so the J call may be wrong. Looked up from germline, CDR1 is MNHEY and CDR2 is SVGAGI. The CDR3 length is 12 residues. CDR3 loop: CASSGGENEQFF. CDR3 coding DNA: TGTGCCAGCAGTGGAGGGGAAAATGAGCAGTTCTTC.

A few counts support this clonotype. The rearrangement joins TRBV7-2 to TRBJ1-6, with no clear D. The ends were cut back, 3 bases at V and 9 bases at J, with 9 bases in the middle. Germline V lookup: CDR1 SGHTA, CDR2 FQGNSA. This CDR3 is built from 13 residues. CDR3 residues: CASSLDRGSPLHF. The CDR3 nucleotides are TGTGCCAGCAGCTTGGACCGGGGTTCACCCCTCCACTTT.

This clonotype ranks as medium-sized (0.01 to 0.1%). The chain carries TRBV7-3 and TRBJ2-2; D gene ambiguous. Trimming stripped 2 bases from V and 4 bases from J, with 8 bases between. Germline CDR1 is SGHTA and CDR2 is FQGTGA. CDR3 length: 14 amino acids. The CDR3 DNA reads TGTGCCAGCAGCTTATTCTCGGGCACCGGGGAGCTGTTTTTT. Its translation: CASSLFSGTGELFF.

This clonotype was seen once. The V and J genes are TRBV7-2 and TRBJ2-1; no definite D call. The better agreement between TRBJ2-7 and the DNA end casts doubt on the J call. The CDR3 has 11 residues. Germline values: CDR1 SGHTA, CDR2 FQGNSA. The CDR3 DNA reads TGTGCCAGCAGCTTACGGCATGAGCAGTACTTC. Protein: CASSLRHEQYF.

As to this clonotype: Here the CDR3 omits its conserved ending phenylalanine or tryptophan, so a read error is the likely source. No DNA is shown, since the ends of the CDR3 on it are uncertain; the CDR3 is the one TCRdb lists. V gene TRBV7-4 combines with J gene TRBJ2-4; TRBD2, the table's D call, was not compared with the DNA. The CDR3 sequence runs 15 residues, both termini included. Germline V lookup: CDR1 SGHVT, CDR2 SQSDAQ. The CDR3: CASSLDRSVAAEQVL.

This clonotype appeared a few times. This chain connects TRBV2 to TRBJ2-1, with D unresolved. Judging by the DNA end, TRBJ2-5 fits better; the J call may be wrong. Germline CDR1 SNHLY, CDR2 FYNNEI. CDR3 size: 11 residues. CDR3 DNA: TGTGCCAGCAGGGAGCAAGAGACCCAGTACTTC. It encodes CASREQETQYF.

This clonotype has only one observation. The J gene is TRBJ2-7, the V gene TRBV7-2; the D is unclear. The CDR3 has 13 residues. V lost 5 bases, J lost 5 bases, and 13 bases lay in between. Germline assignment: CDR1 SGHTA and CDR2 FQGNSA. This CDR3 reads CASSPRWDHEQYF. DNA of the CDR3: TGTGCCAGCAGCCCCCGTTGGGATCACGAGCAGTACTTC.

The gene calls are TRBV7-4 and TRBJ2-2; TRBD1 matches at 7 bases. The CDR3 covers 15 residues. V dropped 10 bases and J dropped 1; count of bases not matched to a gene: 9. CDR1 is SGHVT and CDR2 is SQSDAQ in the germline V gene. CDR3 DNA sequence: TGTGCCAAGAGCCTACAGGGGCGGAACACCGGGGAGCTGTTTTTT. It yields the protein CAKSLQGRNTGELFF.

For this clonotype: The conserved phenylalanine or tryptophan normally closing the CDR3 is absent here, so this likely arose from a read error. It is unclear where the CDR3 begins or ends on the DNA, so no DNA is shown, and the CDR3 is as TCRdb lists it. The chain is built from TRBV7-9 and TRBJ1-6. CDR1 SEHNR and CDR2 FQNEAQ come from the germline V gene (reference sequence). The CDR3 sequence runs 15 residues, both termini included. CDR3 sequence reads: CASSLGVGETQYFGP.

The rearrangement uses TRBV7-8 and TRBJ1-2; no firm D call. Germline V gene lookup returns CDR1 SGHVS and CDR2 FQNEAQ. Trimming cost V 0 bases and J 6 bases, with 5 bases left between them. The CDR3 totals 12 residues. CDR3 DNA sequence: TGTGCCAGCAGCTTAGCCGGACATGGCTACACCTTC. This translates into CASSLAGHGYTF.

This clonotype was counted between two and nine times. The V gene is TRBV7-9, the J gene TRBJ2-7; 7 bases line up with TRBD1. This CDR3 contains 13 residues. V shed 4 bases and J 2 bases; nucleotides not matched to a gene: 2. The V gene's germline CDR1 is SEHNR and CDR2 FQNEAQ (reference sequence). The CDR3 DNA reads TGTGCCAGCAGCTGGACAGGTCCCTACGAGCAGTACTTC. This codes for CASSWTGPYEQYF.

The rearrangement joins TRBV6-6 to TRBJ2-1, with 8 positions matching TRBD1. TRBJ2-7 matches the DNA end more closely, so the J call is doubtful. The germline V gene encodes CDR1 MNHNY and CDR2 SVGAGI (reference sequence). This CDR3 spans 15 amino acids. The CDR3 DNA reads TGTGCCAGCAGTAGACAGGGGCTAAGCACAGATACGCAGTACTTC. As protein: CASSRQGLSTDTQYF.

This clonotype was recorded a few times. The chain is built from TRBV11-2 and TRBJ2-6, with D uncertain. This CDR3 comprises 14 residues. Trimming left V 2 bases short and J 0 bases short, with 2 bases between. The germline V gene has CDR1 SGHAT and CDR2 FQNNGV. Here the CDR3 reads CASSLSSGANVLTF. In DNA, the CDR3 is TGTGCCAGCAGCTTATCCTCTGGGGCCAACGTCCTGACTTTC. The full variable domain, completed using reference TRBV11-2 and TRBJ2-6, is EAGVAQSPRYKIIEKRQSVAFWCNPISGHATLYWYQQILGQGPKLLIQFQNNGVVDDSQLPKDRFSAERLKGVDSTLKIQPAKLEDSAVYLCASSLSSGANVLTFGAGSRLTVL.

This clonotype was observed at least ten times. A much larger clone lies one base from this, so it may be a read error. The V gene is TRBV11-2, the J gene TRBJ2-3; no firm D call. TRBJ2-7 matches the DNA end more closely, so the J call is doubtful. The CDR3 sequence is 11 residues long. Germline V gene sequence: CDR1 SGHAT, CDR2 FQNNGV. This chain's CDR3 is CASSSSVEQYF. In nucleotides, the CDR3 is TGTGCCAGCAGCTCCTCTGTTGAGCAGTACTTC.